This is a list of T cell receptor beta chains from one sample in a study of T cells in Graves' hyperthyroidism and ophthalmopathy. TCRdb passed the multiplex PCR reads through MiXCR, listing each CDR3 protein once. The table records a few hundred thousand distinct CDR3 sequences, roughly an eighth of them present only once. Sequenced material: blood. The receptors were gathered from a woman aged 40 to 49 with Graves' ophthalmopathy. Each CDR3 is given with its conserved first and last residue. Fields, in order: D gene, V gene, clone size, J gene, CDR3 protein, CDR3 DNA. A D gene is named only where the DNA matches it firmly. The size of a clone is reported for some rows only, either as once, few or many, or as a class for expanded clones.

d_call: NA
v_call: TRBV5-1
clone_size: NA
j_call: TRBJ1-2
cdr3_aa: CASSPEGGDGYTF
cdr3_nt: TGCGCCAGCAGCCCCGAAGGGGGTGATGGCTACACCTTC

d_call: NA
v_call: TRBV12-3/TRBV12-4
clone_size: many
j_call: TRBJ2-7
cdr3_aa: CASSLGQGFSYEQYF
cdr3_nt: TGTGCCAGCAGTTTAGGGCAGGGGTTTAGCTACGAGCAGTACTTC

d_call: NA
v_call: TRBV14
clone_size: many
j_call: TRBJ2-5
cdr3_aa: CASSLLAGALQETQYF
cdr3_nt: TGTGCCAGCAGCCTACTAGCCGGGGCTCTCCAAGAGACCCAGTACTTC

d_call: TRBD1
v_call: TRBV6-4
clone_size: NA
j_call: TRBJ1-1
cdr3_aa: CASSDSNRGFTEAFF
cdr3_nt: TGTGCCAGCAGTGACTCGAACAGGGGCTTCACTGAAGCTTTCTTT

d_call: TRBD1
v_call: TRBV20-1
clone_size: few
j_call: TRBJ2-6
cdr3_aa: CSARGTGVGANVLTF
cdr3_nt: TGCAGTGCTAGGGGAACAGGGGTTGGGGCCAACGTCCTGACTTTC

d_call: NA
v_call: TRBV10-3
clone_size: many
j_call: TRBJ2-7
cdr3_aa: CAISQGRGLPREQYF
cdr3_nt: TGTGCCATCAGTCAGGGGAGGGGGCTCCCGCGCGAGCAGTACTTC

d_call: NA
v_call: TRBV19
clone_size: once
j_call: TRBJ2-3
cdr3_aa: CASSMPTGTQFSGAGTDTQYF
cdr3_nt: TGTGCCAGTAGTATGCCGACCGGGACCCAGTTTAGCGGTGCGGGGACAGATACGCAGTATTTT

d_call: NA
v_call: TRBV12-3/TRBV12-4
clone_size: many
j_call: TRBJ2-7
cdr3_aa: CASRHGYEQYF
cdr3_nt: TGTGCCAGCAGGCACGGCTACGAGCAGTACTTC

d_call: NA
v_call: TRBV2
clone_size: many
j_call: TRBJ2-5
cdr3_aa: CASSEEGQGEETQYF
cdr3_nt: TGTGCCAGCAGTGAAGAAGGTCAGGGTGAAGAGACCCAGTACTTC

d_call: TRBD2
v_call: TRBV3-1
clone_size: NA
j_call: TRBJ2-5
cdr3_aa: CASSQLAGDQETQYF
cdr3_nt: TGTGCCAGCAGCCAACTAGCGGGGGACCAAGAGACCCAGTACTTC

d_call: NA
v_call: TRBV9
clone_size: NA
j_call: TRBJ1-1
cdr3_aa: CASSGWGGPAFF
cdr3_nt: TGTGCCAGCAGCGGATGGGGGGGACCAGCTTTCTTT

d_call: TRBD2
v_call: TRBV5-1
clone_size: few
j_call: TRBJ2-1
cdr3_aa: CASSWTGTASGGRYNEQFF
cdr3_nt: TGCGCCAGCAGCTGGACCGGGACAGCTAGCGGGGGGAGGTACAATGAGCAGTTCTTC

d_call: NA
v_call: TRBV5-1
clone_size: many
j_call: TRBJ1-1
cdr3_aa: CASSSQAGNTEAFF
cdr3_nt: TGCGCCAGCAGCTCCCAGGCGGGGAACACTGAAGCTTTCTTT

d_call: TRBD2
v_call: TRBV4-1
clone_size: few
j_call: TRBJ2-3
cdr3_aa: CASSHLGTSRADTQYF
cdr3_nt: TGCGCCAGCAGCCATCTGGGGACTAGCCGGGCGGATACGCAGTATTTT

d_call: TRBD1
v_call: TRBV11-2
clone_size: NA
j_call: TRBJ2-4
cdr3_aa: CASSFRDSEYIQYF
cdr3_nt: TGTGCCAGCAGCTTTAGGGACAGTGAGTACATTCAGTACTTC

d_call: TRBD1
v_call: TRBV25-1
clone_size: many
j_call: TRBJ1-6
cdr3_aa: CASSEYRGNSPLHF
cdr3_nt: TGTGCCAGCAGTGAATACAGGGGGAATTCACCCCTCCACTTT

d_call: NA
v_call: TRBV6-1
clone_size: many
j_call: TRBJ1-6
cdr3_aa: CASSEGQGGNSPLHF
cdr3_nt: TGTGCCAGCAGTGAAGGTCAAGGGGGTAATTCACCCCTCCACTTT

d_call: TRBD2
v_call: TRBV2
clone_size: many
j_call: TRBJ2-3
cdr3_aa: CASSPPWSGGAENTQYF
cdr3_nt: TGTGCCAGCAGTCCGCCCTGGAGCGGGGGGGCCGAAAATACGCAGTATTTT

d_call: TRBD2
v_call: TRBV27
clone_size: many
j_call: TRBJ2-1
cdr3_aa: CASTIVGGRHNEQFF
cdr3_nt: TGTGCCAGCACCATTGTAGGCGGGAGACACAATGAGCAGTTCTTC

d_call: NA
v_call: TRBV27
clone_size: many
j_call: TRBJ2-7
cdr3_aa: CASSPSTRTGLSYEQYF
cdr3_nt: TGTGCCAGCAGTCCCTCCACCAGAACAGGGCTCTCCTACGAGCAGTACTTC

d_call: NA
v_call: TRBV12-3/TRBV12-4
clone_size: many
j_call: TRBJ2-1
cdr3_aa: CASSFGKKGDEQFF
cdr3_nt: TGTGCCAGCAGTTTTGGGAAGAAAGGGGATGAGCAGTTCTTC

d_call: NA
v_call: TRBV27
clone_size: NA
j_call: TRBJ2-3
cdr3_aa: CAISAGQSTDTQYF
cdr3_nt: TGTGCCATCAGTGCGGGGCAGTCCACAGATACGCAGTATTTT

d_call: TRBD1
v_call: TRBV3-1
clone_size: few
j_call: TRBJ2-3
cdr3_aa: CASSRTGGGSTDTQYF
cdr3_nt: TGTGCCAGCAGCCGAACAGGGGGTGGAAGCACAGATACGCAGTATTTT

d_call: NA
v_call: TRBV29-1
clone_size: many
j_call: TRBJ1-1
cdr3_aa: CSVEEGQGTEAFF
cdr3_nt: TGCAGCGTTGAAGAGGGGCAGGGAACTGAAGCTTTCTTT

d_call: TRBD1
v_call: TRBV5-1
clone_size: NA
j_call: TRBJ1-2
cdr3_aa: CASSLAPGQNYGYTF
cdr3_nt: TGCGCCAGCAGCTTGGCCCCGGGACAGAACTATGGCTACACCTTC

d_call: NA
v_call: TRBV6-1
clone_size: many
j_call: TRBJ1-4
cdr3_aa: CATGQPFNEKLFF
cdr3_nt: TGTGCCACGGGACAACCTTTCAATGAAAAACTGTTTTTT

d_call: TRBD2
v_call: TRBV15
clone_size: many
j_call: TRBJ2-7
cdr3_aa: CATSREPGLAYEQYF
cdr3_nt: TGTGCCACCAGCAGAGAACCGGGACTAGCCTACGAGCAGTACTTC

d_call: NA
v_call: TRBV11-2
clone_size: many
j_call: TRBJ1-1
cdr3_aa: CASSLGPGFTEAFF
cdr3_nt: TGTGCCAGCAGCTTAGGCCCAGGGTTCACTGAAGCTTTCTTT

d_call: NA
v_call: TRBV9
clone_size: many
j_call: TRBJ1-1
cdr3_aa: CASSPQGTNTEAFF
cdr3_nt: TGTGCCAGCAGCCCGCAGGGGACGAACACTGAAGCTTTCTTT

d_call: TRBD2
v_call: TRBV20-1
clone_size: many
j_call: TRBJ2-4
cdr3_aa: CSARDERGGHIQYF
cdr3_nt: TGCAGTGCTAGAGATGAGCGGGGGGGCCACATTCAGTACTTC

d_call: NA
v_call: TRBV27
clone_size: few
j_call: TRBJ1-1
cdr3_aa: CASSVLGQIEAFF
cdr3_nt: TGTGCCAGCAGTGTACTAGGACAGATAGAAGCTTTCTTT